The clone carrying this TCR beta chain has at least ten counts. The data are from a study of spatial heterogeneity in lung cancer. Time point meaning: sample taken at primary tumor resection. Tumor, nontumor lung or frozen PBMC supplied whole RNA, sequenced without sorting. Germline CDR1 reads KGHSH; CDR2 reads LQKENI. Deletions cut 3 bases from V and 2 bases from J, with 16 bases between. The CDR3 runs to 16 residues. TCRdb redid the calling of the 5' RACE reads with MiXCR, one entry per CDR3 protein. In the table there are about 36,000 distinct CDR3 sequences, around 5% of which are singletons. The material sequenced was PBMCs, taken at surgery. J is TRBJ1-1 and V is TRBV18; D is possibly TRBD1 (6 bases). The clonotype was recovered from a female donor with early-stage non-small cell lung cancer. The chain's CDR3 is CASSPMGTQLNTEAFF. The CDR3 DNA sequence: TGTGCCAGCTCACCTATGGGGACACAACTCAACACTGAAGCTTTCTTT.